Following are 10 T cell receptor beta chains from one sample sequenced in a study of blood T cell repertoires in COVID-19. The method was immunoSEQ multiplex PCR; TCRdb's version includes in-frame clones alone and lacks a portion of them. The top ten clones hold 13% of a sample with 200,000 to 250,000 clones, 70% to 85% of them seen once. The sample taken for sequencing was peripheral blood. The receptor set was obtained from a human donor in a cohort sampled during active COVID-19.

DNA of the CDR3: TGTGCCAGCAGCCAAGACGCCTCCGGGACTTTCTACAATGAGCAGTTCTTC. It specifies CASSQDASGTFYNEQFF. V gene TRBV4-2 combines with J gene TRBJ2-1; D is perhaps TRBD2 (6 bases). Germline V gene lookup returns CDR1 LGHNA and CDR2 YNFKEQ. V was clipped by 0 bases and J by 3 bases, with 15 bases between them. This CDR3 comprises 17 residues.

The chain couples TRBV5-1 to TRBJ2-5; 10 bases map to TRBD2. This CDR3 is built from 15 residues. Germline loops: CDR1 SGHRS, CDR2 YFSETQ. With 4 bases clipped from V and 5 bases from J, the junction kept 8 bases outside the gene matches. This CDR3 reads CASSRRLAGAETQYF. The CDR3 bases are TGCGCCAGCAGCCGTCGGCTAGCGGGAGCGGAGACCCAGTACTTC.

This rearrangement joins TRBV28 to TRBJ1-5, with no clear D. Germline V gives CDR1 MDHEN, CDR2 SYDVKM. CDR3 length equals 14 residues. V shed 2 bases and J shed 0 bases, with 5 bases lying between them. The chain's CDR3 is CASSLALSNQPQHF. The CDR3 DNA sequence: TGTGCCAGCAGTTTAGCACTTAGCAATCAGCCCCAGCATTTT.

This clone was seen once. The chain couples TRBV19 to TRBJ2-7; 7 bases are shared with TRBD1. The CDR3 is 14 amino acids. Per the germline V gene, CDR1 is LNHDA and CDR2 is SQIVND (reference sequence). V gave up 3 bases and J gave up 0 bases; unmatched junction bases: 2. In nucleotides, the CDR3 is TGTGCCAGTAGTATGGGACAGAGCTCCTACGAGCAGTACTTC. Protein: CASSMGQSSYEQYF. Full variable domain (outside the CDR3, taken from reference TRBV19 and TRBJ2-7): DGGITQSPKYLFRKEGQNVTLSCEQNLNHDAMYWYRQDPGQGLRLIYYSQIVNDFQKGDIAEGYSVSREKKESFPLTVTSAQKNPTAFYLCASSMGQSSYEQYFGPGTRLTVT.

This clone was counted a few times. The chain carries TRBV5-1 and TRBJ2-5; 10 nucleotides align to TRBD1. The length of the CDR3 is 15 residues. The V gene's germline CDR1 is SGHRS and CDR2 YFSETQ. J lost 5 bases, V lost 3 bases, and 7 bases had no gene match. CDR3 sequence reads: CASSSLEDRGETQYF. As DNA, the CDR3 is TGCGCCAGCAGCTCCCTTGAGGACAGGGGGGAGACCCAGTACTTC.

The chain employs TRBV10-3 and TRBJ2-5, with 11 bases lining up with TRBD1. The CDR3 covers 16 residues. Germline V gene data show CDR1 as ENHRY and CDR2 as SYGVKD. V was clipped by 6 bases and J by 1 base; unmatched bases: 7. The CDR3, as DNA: TGTGCCATCAGCGTGGGACAGGGGGAAATCCAAGAGACCCAGTACTTC. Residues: CAISVGQGEIQETQYF.

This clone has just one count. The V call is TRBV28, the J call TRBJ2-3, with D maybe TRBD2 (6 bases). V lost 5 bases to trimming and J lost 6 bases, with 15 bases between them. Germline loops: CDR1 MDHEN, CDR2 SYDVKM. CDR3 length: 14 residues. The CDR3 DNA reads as TGTGCCAGCAGTCCCTGGGGGGTTGGGGATACGCAGTATTTT. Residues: CASSPWGVGDTQYF.

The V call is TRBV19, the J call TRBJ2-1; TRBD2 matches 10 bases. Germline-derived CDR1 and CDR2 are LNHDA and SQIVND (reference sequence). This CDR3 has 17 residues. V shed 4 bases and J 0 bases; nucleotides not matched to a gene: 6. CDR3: CASSKGLAASSYNEQFF. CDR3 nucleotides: TGTGCCAGTAGTAAAGGACTAGCGGCGAGCTCCTACAATGAGCAGTTCTTC.

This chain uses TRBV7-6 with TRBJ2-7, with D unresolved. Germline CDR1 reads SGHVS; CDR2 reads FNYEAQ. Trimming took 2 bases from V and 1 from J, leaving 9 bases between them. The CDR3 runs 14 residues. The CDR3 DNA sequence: TGTGCCAGCAGCTTAACCGGAGCATCCTACGAGCAGTACTTC. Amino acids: CASSLTGASYEQYF.

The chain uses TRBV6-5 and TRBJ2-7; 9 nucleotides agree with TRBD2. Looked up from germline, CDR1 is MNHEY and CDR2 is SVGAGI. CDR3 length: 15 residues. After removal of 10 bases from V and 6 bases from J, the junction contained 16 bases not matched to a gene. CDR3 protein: CATRGQREAPSEQYF. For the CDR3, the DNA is TGTGCCACCCGAGGTCAGCGGGAGGCCCCCTCCGAGCAGTACTTC.